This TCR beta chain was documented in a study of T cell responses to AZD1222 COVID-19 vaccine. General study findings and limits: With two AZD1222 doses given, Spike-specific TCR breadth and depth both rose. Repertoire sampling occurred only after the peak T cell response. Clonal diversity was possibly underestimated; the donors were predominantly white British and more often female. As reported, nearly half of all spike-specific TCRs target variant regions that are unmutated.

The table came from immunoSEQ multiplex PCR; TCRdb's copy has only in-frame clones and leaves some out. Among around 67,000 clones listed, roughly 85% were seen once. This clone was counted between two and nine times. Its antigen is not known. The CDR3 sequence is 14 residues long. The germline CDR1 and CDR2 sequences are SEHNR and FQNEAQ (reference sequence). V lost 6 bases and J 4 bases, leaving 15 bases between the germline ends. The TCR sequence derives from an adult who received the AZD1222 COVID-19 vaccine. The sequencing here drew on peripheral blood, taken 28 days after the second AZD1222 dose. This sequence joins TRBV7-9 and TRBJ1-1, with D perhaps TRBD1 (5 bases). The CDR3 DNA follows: TGTGCCAGCAGTGCTCCCTCAGGGATCACTGAAGCTTTCTTT. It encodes CASSAPSGITEAFF.